A selection of T cell receptor beta chains follows, all from one sample in a study of cytomegalovirus exposure and HLA in healthy donors. Repertoires were generated with immunoSEQ multiplex PCR, while TCRdb's copy carries only in-frame clones and drops some. In the table there are 150,000 or so clones, over 75% of which are singletons. The sequenced material came from PBMCs. These receptors were taken from a man aged 50-60 years in good health and CMV-seropositive. Both conserved end residues are part of each CDR3. D genes are given only for firm matches. Size values are once, few and many counts, or a class for expanded clones, and some rows have none.

j_call	clone_size	v_call	d_call	cdr3_nt	cdr3_aa
TRBJ2-1	-	TRBV19	-	TGTGCCAGCCGGGGGGCCCTACCCTACAATGAGCAGTTCTTC	CASRGALPYNEQFF
TRBJ2-1	-	TRBV7-7	TRBD2	TGTGCTAGCAGCCTTGGGGGGGTTAGTGAGCAGTTCTTC	CASSLGGVSEQFF
TRBJ1-1	-	TRBV28	-	TGTGCCAGCAGTCCTCCCTCCGGCGGGGACACTGAAGCTTTCTTT	CASSPPSGGDTEAFF
TRBJ1-2	-	TRBV28	-	TGTGCCAGCAGTTTATGGCAGAACTATGGCTACACCTTC	CASSLWQNYGYTF
TRBJ1-1	-	TRBV11-2	-	TGTGCCAGCACCCCCCTTGGGGGGACCACTGAAGCTTTCTTT	CASTPLGGTTEAFF
TRBJ2-7	-	TRBV5-1	TRBD1	TGCGCCAGCAGCGCTGCCGGGACAGTCTCCTACGAGCAGTACTTC	CASSAAGTVSYEQYF
TRBJ2-1	-	TRBV30	-	TGTGCCTGGAGCCCGCCTCCACAGGGCGATGAGCAGTTCTTC	CAWSPPPQGDEQFF
TRBJ2-6	-	TRBV28	-	TGTGCCAGCAAGGTGACGGGTGGGGCCAACGTCCTGACTTTC	CASKVTGGANVLTF
TRBJ2-6	-	TRBV4-1	-	TGCGCCAGCAGCCGCATAATCCAGGACTCTGGGGCCAACGTCCTGACTTTC	CASSRIIQDSGANVLTF
TRBJ2-2	few	TRBV11-2	-	TGTGCCAGCAGCTTAACCAGCGCGACCGGGGAGCTGTTTTTT	CASSLTSATGELFF
TRBJ1-6	-	TRBV9	TRBD1	TGTGCCAGCAGCGAGGGGACAGGGGGCCAGAATTCACCCCTCCACTTT	CASSEGTGGQNSPLHF
TRBJ2-7	-	TRBV9	TRBD2	TGTGCCAGCAGCGTAAGAGCGGGAGGGTACGAGCAGTACTTC	CASSVRAGGYEQYF
TRBJ1-1	-	TRBV4-1	-	TGCGCCAGCAGCCAACAGGCAGTTGCGAACACTGAAGCTTTCTTT	CASSQQAVANTEAFF
TRBJ1-4	-	TRBV7-2	-	TGTGCCAGCAGCTCACAGGGCGCTAATGAAAAACTGTTTTTT	CASSSQGANEKLFF
TRBJ2-2	-	TRBV6-1	-	TGTGCCAGCAGTGACCCGGGGTGGACCGAGGAGCTGTTTTTT	CASSDPGWTEELFF
TRBJ2-5	-	TRBV5-6	-	TGTGCCAGCAGCTACGGACTAACGGCCATGGGGACCCAGTACTTC	CASSYGLTAMGTQYF
TRBJ2-4	-	TRBV7-2	-	TGTGCCAGCAGCTTGGGTCCGGGCGGGGAAAACATTCAGTACTTC	CASSLGPGGENIQYF
TRBJ1-2	few	TRBV29-1	TRBD1	TGCAGCGTTCCGGGACAGGGGGCGGATGGCTACACCTTC	CSVPGQGADGYTF
TRBJ1-2	-	TRBV2	TRBD1	TGTGCCAGCAGCCGGGACAGTAACTATGGCTACACCTTC	CASSRDSNYGYTF
TRBJ1-2	-	TRBV28	TRBD1	TGTGCCAGCAGTTTGGGGACAGGGGAAGATGGCTACACCTTC	CASSLGTGEDGYTF
TRBJ2-5	-	TRBV30	TRBD2	TGTGCCTGGAGTGCGTCCGGGAGGCCCTTCGAAGAGACCCAGTACTTC	CAWSASGRPFEETQYF
TRBJ2-2	-	TRBV7-9	TRBD2	TGTGCCAGCAGCTTATCTAGCGGGGACACCGGGGAGCTGTTTTTT	CASSLSSGDTGELFF
TRBJ2-3	-	TRBV6-5	TRBD1	TGTGCCAGCAGTTACTCGGCGACAGGGTGGTCAGATACGCAGTATTTT	CASSYSATGWSDTQYF
TRBJ2-5	-	TRBV29-1	-	TGCAGCGTCCGGAGGGTGGAGACCCAGTACTTC	CSVRRVETQYF
TRBJ2-7	-	TRBV7-2	-	TGTGCCAGCAGCTTCGGCGGGAAGACCTACGAGCAGTACTTC	CASSFGGKTYEQYF
TRBJ1-1	-	TRBV6-1	-	TGTGCCAGCCAACCCGCAGGGGCTAGTAACACTGAAGCTTTCTTT	CASQPAGASNTEAFF
TRBJ2-3	-	TRBV28	TRBD1	TGTGCCAGCAAACCTGGGACAGGGTGGGATACGCAGTATTTT	CASKPGTGWDTQYF
TRBJ1-1	-	TRBV6-5	-	TGTGCCAGCAGTTTTTACAGGGACACTGAAGCTTTCTTT	CASSFYRDTEAFF
TRBJ2-1	-	TRBV5-1	-	TGCGCCAGCAGCCCCGTTAGCTCCTACAATGAGCAGTTCTTC	CASSPVSSYNEQFF
TRBJ1-5	once	TRBV7-9	-	TGTGCCAGCAGCTTATCAGGGGACAATCAGCCTCAGCATTTT	CASSLSGDNQPQHF
TRBJ2-2	few	TRBV14	TRBD2	TGTGCCAGCAGCCAAGATAGGGGACTAGCGGGAACCGGGGAGCTGTTTTTT	CASSQDRGLAGTGELFF
TRBJ2-1	-	TRBV10-3	TRBD1	TGTGCCATCGGACAGGGGTGGAATGAGCAGTTCTTC	CAIGQGWNEQFF